The TCR beta chain described here comes from a study of response to subunit inactivated influenza vaccine. Study findings and constraints: The study's authors posited that every seasonal influenza vaccination enlists few new T cells.

With respect to this clonotype: The antigen is not known.

Using its own MiXCR run on the RT-PCR reads, TCRdb lists one record per CDR3 protein. The sample holds almost 250,000 distinct CDR3 sequences; 9% to 15% are singletons and the top ten take about 8%. Germline V gene sequence: CDR1 SEHNR, CDR2 FQNEAQ (reference sequence). This CDR3 contains 13 residues. Trimming removed 5 bases from V and 5 bases from J; junction bases left unmatched: 3. Source: non-naive T cells sorted from PBMCs, taken less than 15 days before vaccination. V and J are TRBV7-9 and TRBJ2-5; 9 bases map to TRBD1. This sequence originates from a middle-aged man who received an inactivated influenza vaccine. The CDR3 sequence: CASSAGQGETQYF. DNA for the CDR3: TGTGCCAGCAGCGCTGGACAGGGGGAGACCCAGTACTTC.